This TCR beta chain originates from a study of blood T cells in healthy people across ages. A few counts support this clonotype. Its antigen is unidentified. A second 7 to 11 cycle PCR used barcoded and J-beta primers. From the 5' RACE reads, TCRdb called clonotypes with MiXCR, one entry per CDR3 protein. This table has about 720,000 distinct CDR3 sequences, 25% appearing once. Study results and caveats: TCR beta diversity, measured per million T cells, fell in a roughly linear way with age.

Trimming took 6 bases from V and 6 from J, leaving 18 bases between them. The length of the CDR3 is 14 residues. The germline gives CDR1 SNHLY, CDR2 FYNNEI. A further study also used this sample, focusing on T cells of mothers and their children.

The sequence was obtained from a boy younger than 18 in good health. Sequencing was done on a sample of blood. The chain is built from TRBV2 and TRBJ2-7; D is possibly TRBD1 or TRBD2 (5 bases each). As DNA, the CDR3 is TGTGCCAGCAGCCCCCAAGGGACCCGCGCCGAGCAGTACTTC. It is translated as CASSPQGTRAEQYF.